The 11 T cell receptor beta chains in this list originate from one sample, sequenced in a study of tumor and adjacent non-tumor tissue in lung cancer. The library came from three nested PCR rounds adapted from ARM-PCR protocols. TCRdb redid the calling of the multiplex PCR reads with MiXCR, one entry per CDR3 protein. The table has about 70,000 distinct CDR3 sequences, 73% seen once. No cell sorting was done before RNA was extracted from the tissue. Sequencing input: lung tumor tissue. These receptors were taken from a man in his 60s with non-small cell lung cancer.

The chain has TRBV21-1 and TRBJ2-7; the D call of TRBD1 is as the table states it, not checked on the DNA. TRBV21-1 is a documented pseudogene. The CDR3 loop spans 15 amino acids. The CDR3 reads CDSSTGTTLSYEQYF. CDR3 in DNA: TGTGACAGCAGTACCGGGACAACCCTATCCTACGAGCAGTACTTC.

About this clonotype itself: Compared with germline, one end of the junction differs, possibly owing to a read error. CDR3 residues: CSARGNWGDTQYF. In DNA, the CDR3 is TGCAGTGCTAGAGGGAATTGGGGAGATACGCAATATTTT. The chain is built from TRBV20-1 and TRBJ2-3; maybe TRBD2 (5 bases). Per the germline V gene, CDR1 is DFQATT and CDR2 is SNEGSKA (reference sequence). The CDR3 sequence is 13 residues long.

A note on this clonotype: At one boundary the junction diverges from the germline segment, which might be a read error. The CDR3 loop reads CGVGEGESNEAFF. CDR3 in DNA: TGCGGCGTTGGTGAAGGGGAGAGCAATGAAGCTTTCTTT. The rearrangement links TRBV29-1 to TRBJ1-1; TRBD1 might be the D (5 bases). CDR3 length equals 13 residues. Germline CDR1 SQVTM, CDR2 ANQGSEA.

The rearrangement uses TRBV5-1 and TRBJ2-5; 14 bases map to TRBD2. With 0 bases clipped from V and 4 bases from J, the junction kept 8 bases outside the gene matches. Germline values: CDR1 SGHRS, CDR2 YFSETQ. This CDR3 contains 18 residues. DNA for the CDR3: TGCGCCAGCAGCTTGGGAACCGACGGGACTAGCGGGAGAGAGACCCAGTACTTC. Its translation is CASSLGTDGTSGRETQYF.

To note about this clonotype: One end of the junction varies from germline; a read error may be responsible. The chain joins TRBV20-1 to TRBJ2-3, with D possibly TRBD1 on 5 matching bases. This CDR3 has 14 residues. CDR1 DFQATT and CDR2 SNEGSKA come from the germline V gene (reference sequence). CDR3 in amino acids: CSAQIQAGTDMQYF. In nucleotides, the CDR3 is TGCAGTGCTCAAATACAGGCAGGCACAGATATGCAGTATTTT.

This clonotype was recorded once. Compared with germline, one end of the junction differs, possibly owing to a read error. The chain employs TRBV6-1 and TRBJ2-2; D is uncertain. Germline V CDR1 and CDR2: MNHNS, SASEGT. The CDR3 runs 15 residues. DNA for the CDR3: TGTGCCAGGAGTGACTGGGGTCGAAACACCGGGGAGCTGTTTTTT. Protein: CARSDWGRNTGELFF.

Regarding this clonotype: A much larger clone lies one base from this, so it may be a read error. The V call is TRBV28, the J call TRBJ2-3; TRBD2 aligns across 7 bases. The CDR3 has 15 residues. Per the germline V gene, CDR1 is MDHEN and CDR2 is SYDVKM. The CDR3 DNA sequence: TGTGCCAACAGTTTACCTAGCGGCCTCACAGATACGCAGTATTTT. As protein: CANSLPSGLTDTQYF.

Of note for this clonotype: A read error may be the cause here, since a much bigger clone is one base away. The rearrangement uses TRBV5-4 and TRBJ2-4; tentatively, D is TRBD1 or TRBD2 (6 bases each). The CDR3 has 17 residues. Looked up from germline, CDR1 is SGHNT and CDR2 is YYREEE (reference sequence). As DNA, the CDR3 is TGTGCCAGCAGCCAGGGACCTAGGGGGGTATCCAAAACCATTCAGTACTTC. Its translation: CASSQGPRGVSKTIQYF.

In regard to this clonotype: An end of the junction differs from the germline gene, which may be a read error. This chain connects TRBV14 to TRBJ2-5; 7 nucleotides align to TRBD2. CDR1 is SGHDN, CDR2 FVKESK, per germline. This CDR3 is built from 16 residues. The CDR3 DNA sequence: TGTGCCAGTAGCCGCTGGACTAGAGGGAGGCAAGAGACCCAGCACTTC. Protein: CASSRWTRGRQETQHF.

This clonotype was recorded many times. This chain connects TRBV20-1 to TRBJ1-2; 8 bases are shared with TRBD1. The CDR3 consists of 13 residues. Per germline, CDR1 DFQATT and CDR2 SNEGSKA (reference sequence). Trimming at V came to 6 bases and at J to 8 bases, leaving 11 bases not matched to a gene. The DNA of the CDR3 is TGCAGTGCGGCAAGAACAGGGGGGGAGGGCTACACCTTC. Its protein is CSAARTGGEGYTF.

In regard to this clonotype: One end of the junction does not line up with germline, which may come from a read error. This chain connects TRBV29-1 to TRBJ2-7, with a possible D match to TRBD2 (6 bases). Per the germline V gene, CDR1 is SQVTM and CDR2 is ANQGSEA. The CDR3 has 15 residues. CDR3 protein: CSVVGRRAESYEQYF. The CDR3 nucleotides are TGCAGCGTTGTTGGCAGGAGGGCAGAATCCTACGAGCAGTACTTT.